This T cell receptor (beta chain) is drawn from a study of T cell repertoires in ileal Crohn's disease. At the level of the study: From the resection specimen's proximal margin, biopsies were taken as MI.

Of note for this clone: As yet, its antigen is unknown.

Repertoires were generated with immunoSEQ multiplex PCR, while TCRdb's copy carries only in-frame clones and drops some. The top ten clones hold approximately 8.2% of a sample with 7,000 or so clones, over 70% of them seen once. The germline V and J ends were trimmed by 5 bases and 0 bases, with 13 bases remaining between them. This CDR3 is 16 amino acids long. Germline loops: CDR1 SGHVS, CDR2 FQNEAQ. Time point defined: proximal margin of the surgical specimen (macroscopically non-inflamed). Overall study results and limits: Every patient over 26.8% clonality showed endoscopic recurrence.

The receptor comes from an adult with Crohn's disease. The J gene is TRBJ1-4, the V gene TRBV7-8; the D is unclear. Sequencing was performed on ileal tissue. CDR3 sequence (DNA): TGTGCCAGCAGCGTACGACCCCAAGCAACTAATGAAAAACTGTTTTTT. This sequence encodes CASSVRPQATNEKLFF.